This T cell receptor beta chain was documented in a study of radiation and T cells in renal cell carcinoma. This sample's treatment: 15 Gy SBRT to primary tumor, nephrectomy 4 weeks later. Generated by immunoSEQ multiplex PCR, the TCRdb table keeps only in-frame clones and is missing some. The top ten clones hold roughly 16% of a sample with about 9,600 clones, roughly 59% of them seen once. Trimming stripped 5 bases from V and 5 bases from J, with 9 bases between. Germline loops: CDR1 SEHNR, CDR2 FQNEAQ (reference sequence). This CDR3 has 12 residues. The study, taken as a whole, reports: Top tumor clonotypes rose in blood 2 weeks post-radiation, then contracted. Dominant CDR3 motifs were more common in irradiated tumors than controls.

As for this clone: Its target is not known.

The starting material was tumor tissue, obtained from a patient whose treatment included radiotherapy and nephrectomy. The chain couples TRBV7-9 to TRBJ1-2; D remains ambiguous. This receptor was taken from a woman aged 45-65 years with renal cell carcinoma. The CDR3 protein is CASSPDGYGYTF. The CDR3 nucleotides read TGTGCCAGCAGCCCGGACGGATATGGCTACACCTTC.